Following are 9 T cell receptor beta chains from one sample sequenced in a study of control samples from healthy donors and cancer patients. The table came from immunoSEQ multiplex PCR; TCRdb's copy has only in-frame clones and leaves some out. The profile shows some 150,000 clones, under 95% of them singletons. Source material: blood. The source is a man between 18 and 29 years old in good health.

The chain joins TRBV29-1 to TRBJ2-5, with 7 bases identical to TRBD1. The CDR3 sequence is 12 residues long. Trimming removed 6 bases from V and 2 bases from J; junction bases left unmatched: 3. Germline V lookup: CDR1 SQVTM, CDR2 ANQGSEA. The CDR3 sequence is CSVGTAQETQYF. The CDR3 DNA follows: TGCAGCGTCGGGACAGCTCAAGAGACCCAGTACTTC.

This clone was detected only once. J is TRBJ2-7 and V is TRBV27, with D possibly matching TRBD1 (5 bases). The length of the CDR3 is 16 residues. V lost 10 bases to trimming and J lost 3 bases, with 25 bases between them. Germline-derived CDR1 and CDR2 are MNHEY and SMNVEV (reference sequence). The DNA of the CDR3 is TGTGCCAAACCGCCAGGGTCCGGGCCGAAGAGCTACGAGCAGTACTTC. This gives the protein CAKPPGSGPKSYEQYF.

This rearrangement joins TRBV5-1 to TRBJ2-7, with D maybe TRBD1 (6 bases). V lost 0 bases, J lost 4 bases, and 14 bases lay in between. In germline, CDR1 is SGHRS, CDR2 YFSETQ. The CDR3 is made up of 15 amino acids. In nucleotides, the CDR3 is TGCGCCAGCAGCTTGGGTGCAGGGGATCCATACGAGCAGTACTTC. Translation: CASSLGAGDPYEQYF. The complete variable domain, with remaining parts taken from reference TRBV5-1 and TRBJ2-7, reads KAGVTQTPRYLIKTRGQQVTLSCSPISGHRSVSWYQQTPGQGLQFLFEYFSETQRNKGNFPGRFSGRQFSNSRSEMNVSTLELGDSALYLCASSLGAGDPYEQYFGPGTRLTVT.

V and J are TRBV9 and TRBJ2-5; no definite D call. CDR1 and CDR2 (germline): SGDLS, YYNGEE. The germline V and J ends were trimmed by 0 bases and 0 bases, with 9 bases remaining between them. The CDR3 contains 15 residues. CDR3 in amino acids: CASSVAPGNQETQYF. The CDR3 nucleotides read TGTGCCAGCAGCGTAGCCCCTGGGAACCAAGAGACCCAGTACTTC.

The chain uses TRBV5-1 and TRBJ2-7, with 7 nucleotides matching TRBD2. CDR3 length: 14 residues. Per the germline V gene, CDR1 is SGHRS and CDR2 is YFSETQ. The V segment lost 4 bases and the J segment 0 bases; nucleotides outside the gene matches: 4. This chain's CDR3 is CASSRTGGSYEQYF. CDR3 bases: TGCGCCAGCAGCCGGACGGGGGGCTCCTACGAGCAGTACTTC.

The gene calls are TRBV4-1 and TRBJ1-2, with D possibly TRBD1 on 6 matching bases. Germline CDR1 reads MGHRA; CDR2 reads YSYEKL. This CDR3 comprises 14 residues. Trimming stripped 5 bases from V and 2 bases from J, with 12 bases between. The CDR3 sequence is CASSARTENYGYTF. CDR3 in DNA: TGCGCCAGCAGCGCTAGGACAGAGAACTATGGCTACACCTTC.

V usage is TRBV7-2 and J usage is TRBJ1-1, with unresolved D. This CDR3 comprises 14 residues. V was shortened by 2 bases and J by 1 base, with 8 bases between the two germline ends. CDR1 is SGHTA and CDR2 is FQGNSA in the germline V gene. CDR3 loop: CASSLWQQNTEAFF. CDR3 nucleotides: TGTGCCAGCAGCTTATGGCAGCAGAACACTGAAGCTTTCTTT. Looking up the rest from reference TRBV7-2 and TRBJ1-1 gives the full variable domain: GAGVSQSPSNKVTEKGKDVELRCDPISGHTALYWYRQSLGQGLEFLIYFQGNSAPDKSGLPSDRFSAERTGGSVSTLTIQRTQQEDSAVYLCASSLWQQNTEAFFGQGTRLTVV.

The J gene is TRBJ2-7, the V gene TRBV19; 11 positions agree with TRBD2. Per the germline V gene, CDR1 is LNHDA and CDR2 is SQIVND (reference sequence). After removal of 4 bases from V and 2 bases from J, the junction contained 10 bases not matched to a gene. The CDR3 loop spans 17 amino acids. CDR3: CASSRASGTSGTYEQYF. The CDR3 region has the DNA TGTGCCAGTAGTAGAGCTTCCGGGACTAGCGGAACCTACGAGCAGTACTTC.

This chain uses TRBV23-1 with TRBJ2-2; 14 bases match TRBD2. TRBV23-1 is assigned to the ORF class and has an uncertain function. V trimming: 4 bases; J trimming: 0 bases; junction bases outside the gene matches: 7. This CDR3 is built from 19 residues. The CDR3 region has the DNA TGCGCCAGCAGTCCCGGGGGACTAGCGGGGGCCTCGAACACCGGGGAGCTGTTTTTT. As protein: CASSPGGLAGASNTGELFF.